This T cell receptor beta chain was obtained from a study of breast tumors, draining lymph nodes, adjacent tissues listed by TCRdb under 2016. About the investigation overall: Breast cancer patients provided tumor, adjacent nontumor tissue and axillary lymph nodes, and the study compared the TCR beta repertoires across these three sources. The study aimed to assess the relationships and possible T-cell exchange between tumor, surrounding tissue and draining lymph node repertoires in human breast cancer. What the authors observed across the whole study: Tumors showed preferential V and J gene usage, and their T-cell repertoire diversity fell below that of lymph nodes yet above that of nontumor tissue. Tumor and nontumor tissue repertoires were significantly more similar in luminal-like than in basal-like breast cancer. The conclusion that tumor T cells originate in lymph nodes was framed as consistent with a hypothesis rather than directly demonstrated. The data were judged consistent with most tumor T cells deriving from the lymph node and then expanding within tumor tissue.

Lymph node samples came from the axillary draining lymph nodes of breast cancer patients. This clonotype was seen ten or more times. Which antigen it targets is not known. Base quality data are lacking; no much larger clone is found one base away. The sequencer listed for this sample is Illumina HiSeq 2000. Multiplex PCR amplification was used to generate the TCR beta chain libraries. High-throughput sequencing was used to analyze the amplified TCR beta chain products. Starting from the raw public reads, TCRdb applied fastp trimming at Q25, assembled clones with MiXCR and retained in-frame beta chains. Merged by CDR3 protein, the rows form single entries marked with the most common genes and DNA. Within this sample are 170,000 or so distinct CDR3 sequences, with approximately 30% of them counted one time only. Together, the top ten hold 4% to 5.5% of the sample. CDR1 and CDR2, per the germline V gene (reference sequence), are SEHNR and FQNEAQ. V lost 5 bases and J lost 2 bases; the stretch between them is 10 bases long. The CDR3 goes from the cysteine to the phenylalanine over 13 residues. Here the CDR3 DNA is all that survives: 39 bases in frame from base 1.

The chain links TRBV7-9 with TRBJ2-7; the D region possibly corresponds to TRBD1 (5 bases align). Sequenced: axillary lymph node tissue. The TCR comes from a female donor with breast cancer. Some clones in this sample may be carry-over from other donors' samples. The DNA is as follows: TGTGCCAGCAGCCCAACAGGAACCTACGAGCAGTACTTC. It encodes CASSPTGTYEQYF.